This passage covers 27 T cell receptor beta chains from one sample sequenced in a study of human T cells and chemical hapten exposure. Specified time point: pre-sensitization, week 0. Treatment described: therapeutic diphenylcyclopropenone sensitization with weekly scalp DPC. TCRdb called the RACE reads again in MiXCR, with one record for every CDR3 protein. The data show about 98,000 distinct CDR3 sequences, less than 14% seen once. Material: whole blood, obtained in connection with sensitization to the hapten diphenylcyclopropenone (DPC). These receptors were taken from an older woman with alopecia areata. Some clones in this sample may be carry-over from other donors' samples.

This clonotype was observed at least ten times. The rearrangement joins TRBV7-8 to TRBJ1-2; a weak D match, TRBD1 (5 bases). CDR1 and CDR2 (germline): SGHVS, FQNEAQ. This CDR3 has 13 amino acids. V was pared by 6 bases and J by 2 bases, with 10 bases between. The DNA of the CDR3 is TGTGCCAGCAGTTCGGGACCGAACTATGGCTACACCTTC. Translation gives CASSSGPNYGYTF.

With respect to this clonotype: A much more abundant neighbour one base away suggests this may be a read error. The CDR3 nucleotides read TGTGCCAGCAGCGCGACAGGGTCGGCTGAAAAACTGTTTTTT. It yields the protein CASSATGSAEKLFF. The J gene is TRBJ1-4, the V gene TRBV9; 7 bases match TRBD1. This CDR3 spans 14 amino acids. Germline CDR1 is SGDLS and CDR2 is YYNGEE. The V gene end was trimmed by 3 bases and the J gene end by 7 bases; junction bases not matched to a gene: 6.

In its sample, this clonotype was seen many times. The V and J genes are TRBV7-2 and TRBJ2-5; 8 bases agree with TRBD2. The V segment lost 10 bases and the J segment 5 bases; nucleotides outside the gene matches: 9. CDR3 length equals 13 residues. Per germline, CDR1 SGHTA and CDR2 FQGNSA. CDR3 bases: TGTGCCACCCTCTCGGGCGGGGGGGAGACCCAGTACTTC. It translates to CATLSGGGETQYF. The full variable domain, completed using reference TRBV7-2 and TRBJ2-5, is GAGVSQSPSNKVTEKGKDVELRCDPISGHTALYWYRQSLGQGLEFLIYFQGNSAPDKSGLPSDRFSAERTGGSVSTLTIQRTQQEDSAVYLCATLSGGGETQYFGPGTRLLVL.

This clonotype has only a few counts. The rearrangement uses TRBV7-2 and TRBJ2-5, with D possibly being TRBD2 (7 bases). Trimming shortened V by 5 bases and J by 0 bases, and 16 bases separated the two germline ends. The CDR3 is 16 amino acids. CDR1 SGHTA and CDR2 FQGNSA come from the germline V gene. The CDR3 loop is CASSVLGGGHQETQYF. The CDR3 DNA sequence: TGTGCCAGCAGCGTGCTGGGAGGGGGACACCAAGAGACCCAGTACTTC.

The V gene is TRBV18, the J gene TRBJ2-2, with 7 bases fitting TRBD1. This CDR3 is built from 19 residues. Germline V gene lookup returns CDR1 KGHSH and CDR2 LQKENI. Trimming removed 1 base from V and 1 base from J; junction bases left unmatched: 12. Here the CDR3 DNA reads TGTGCCAGCTCACCACAGGGGGCAGTACCCCCGGGGAACACCGGGGAGCTGTTTTTT. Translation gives CASSPQGAVPPGNTGELFF.

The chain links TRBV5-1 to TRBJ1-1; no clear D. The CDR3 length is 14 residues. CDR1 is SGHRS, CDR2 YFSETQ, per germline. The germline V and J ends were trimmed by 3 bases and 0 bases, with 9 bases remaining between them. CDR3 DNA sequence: TGCGCCAGCAGCTCGTCGGACGTGAACACTGAAGCTTTCTTT. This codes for CASSSSDVNTEAFF.

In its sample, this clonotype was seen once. The CDR3 nucleotides read TGTGCCAGCACCCCCAGCGGGAGTTACCAAGAGACCCAGTACTTC. It yields the protein CASTPSGSYQETQYF. This chain connects TRBV6-6 to TRBJ2-5; 8 bases fit TRBD2. Germline CDR1 and CDR2: MNHNY and SVGAGI (reference sequence). The trim removed 7 bases at V and 0 bases at J, leaving 7 bases unmatched. CDR3 length: 15 amino acids.

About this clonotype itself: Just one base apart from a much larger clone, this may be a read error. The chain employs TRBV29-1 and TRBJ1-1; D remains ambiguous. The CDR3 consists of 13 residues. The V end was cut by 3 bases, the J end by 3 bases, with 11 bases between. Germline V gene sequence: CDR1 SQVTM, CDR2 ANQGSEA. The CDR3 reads CSVEQVVDTEAFF. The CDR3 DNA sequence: TGCAGCGTTGAGCAGGTAGTGGACACTGAAGCTTTCTTT.

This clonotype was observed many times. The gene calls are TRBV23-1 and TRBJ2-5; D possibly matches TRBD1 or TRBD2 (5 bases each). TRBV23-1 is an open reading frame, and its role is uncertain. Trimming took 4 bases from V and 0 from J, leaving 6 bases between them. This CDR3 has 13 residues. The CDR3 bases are TGCGCCAGCAGTCGGGGGAACCAAGAGACCCAGTACTTC. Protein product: CASSRGNQETQYF.

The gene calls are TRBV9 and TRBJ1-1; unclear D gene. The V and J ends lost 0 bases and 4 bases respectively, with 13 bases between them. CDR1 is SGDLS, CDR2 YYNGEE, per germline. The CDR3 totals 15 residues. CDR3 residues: CASSVEGGLTTEAFF. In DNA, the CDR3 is TGTGCCAGCAGCGTAGAGGGCGGGTTGACCACTGAAGCTTTCTTT.

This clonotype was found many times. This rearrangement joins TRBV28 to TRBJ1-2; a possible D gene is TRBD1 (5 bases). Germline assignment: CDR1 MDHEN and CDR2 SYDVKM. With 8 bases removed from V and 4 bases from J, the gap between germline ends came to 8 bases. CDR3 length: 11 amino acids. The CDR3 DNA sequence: TGTGCCAGCGGGCAGGGCTATGGCTACACCTTC. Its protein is CASGQGYGYTF.

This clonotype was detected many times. CDR3 bases: TGTGCCAGCAGCTTACTGGTTAATGAAAAACTGTTTTTT. Its translation: CASSLLVNEKLFF. The chain links TRBV7-2 to TRBJ1-4; no definite D call. V gave up 2 bases and J gave up 4 bases, with 5 bases separating them. The CDR3 is 13 amino acids. Germline V lookup: CDR1 SGHTA, CDR2 FQGNSA. The whole variable domain, remainder taken from reference TRBV7-2 and TRBJ1-4, is GAGVSQSPSNKVTEKGKDVELRCDPISGHTALYWYRQSLGQGLEFLIYFQGNSAPDKSGLPSDRFSAERTGGSVSTLTIQRTQQEDSAVYLCASSLLVNEKLFFGSGTQLSVL.

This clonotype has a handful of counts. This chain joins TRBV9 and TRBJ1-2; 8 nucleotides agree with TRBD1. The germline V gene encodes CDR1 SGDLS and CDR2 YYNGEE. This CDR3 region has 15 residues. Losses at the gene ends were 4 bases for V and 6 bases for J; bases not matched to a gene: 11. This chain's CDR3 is CASSSGQGRYNGYTF. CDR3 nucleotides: TGTGCCAGCAGCTCAGGACAGGGACGTTACAATGGCTACACCTTC.

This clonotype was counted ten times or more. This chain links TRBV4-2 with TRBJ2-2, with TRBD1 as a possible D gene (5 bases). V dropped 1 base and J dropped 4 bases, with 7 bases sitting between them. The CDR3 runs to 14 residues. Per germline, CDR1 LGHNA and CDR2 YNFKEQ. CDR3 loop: CASSQGGGTGELFF. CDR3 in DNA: TGTGCCAGCAGCCAAGGGGGCGGCACCGGGGAGCTGTTTTTT.

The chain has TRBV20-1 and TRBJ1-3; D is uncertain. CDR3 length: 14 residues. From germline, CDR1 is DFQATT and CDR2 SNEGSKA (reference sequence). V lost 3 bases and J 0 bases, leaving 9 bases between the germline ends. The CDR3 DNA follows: TGCAGTGCTAGTACAGCCAACTCTGGAAACACCATATATTTT. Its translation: CSASTANSGNTIYF.

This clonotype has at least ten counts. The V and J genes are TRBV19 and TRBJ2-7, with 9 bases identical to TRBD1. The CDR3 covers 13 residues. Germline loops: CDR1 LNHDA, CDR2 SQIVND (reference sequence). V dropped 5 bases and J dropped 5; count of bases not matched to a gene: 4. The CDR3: CASSGDRANEQYF. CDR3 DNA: TGTGCCAGTAGTGGGGACAGGGCCAACGAGCAGTACTTC.

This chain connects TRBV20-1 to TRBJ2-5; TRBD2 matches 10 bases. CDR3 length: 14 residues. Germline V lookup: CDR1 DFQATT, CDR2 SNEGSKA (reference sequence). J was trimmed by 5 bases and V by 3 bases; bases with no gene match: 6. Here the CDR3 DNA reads TGCAGTGCTAGCGAGCGGGGGGGATTGGAGACCCAGTACTTC. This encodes CSASERGGLETQYF.

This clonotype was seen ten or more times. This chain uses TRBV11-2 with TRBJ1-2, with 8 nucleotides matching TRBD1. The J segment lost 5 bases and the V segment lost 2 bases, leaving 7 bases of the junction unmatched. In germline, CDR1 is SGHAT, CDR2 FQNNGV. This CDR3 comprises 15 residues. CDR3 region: CASSLMRTGTYGYTF. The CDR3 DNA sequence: TGTGCCAGCAGCTTAATGAGGACAGGGACATATGGCTACACCTTC.

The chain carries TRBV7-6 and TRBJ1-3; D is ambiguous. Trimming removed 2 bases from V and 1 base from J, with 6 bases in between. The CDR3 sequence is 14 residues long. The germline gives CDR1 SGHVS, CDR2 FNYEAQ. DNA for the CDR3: TGTGCCAGCAGCTTATTCTTGTCTGGAAACACCATATATTTT. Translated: CASSLFLSGNTIYF.

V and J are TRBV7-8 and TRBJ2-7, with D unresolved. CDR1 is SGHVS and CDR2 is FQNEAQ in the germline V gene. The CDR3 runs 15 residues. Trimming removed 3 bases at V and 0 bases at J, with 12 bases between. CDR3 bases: TGTGCCAGCAGCTTGCGAGGACCCCCCTCCTACGAGCAGTACTTC. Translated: CASSLRGPPSYEQYF.

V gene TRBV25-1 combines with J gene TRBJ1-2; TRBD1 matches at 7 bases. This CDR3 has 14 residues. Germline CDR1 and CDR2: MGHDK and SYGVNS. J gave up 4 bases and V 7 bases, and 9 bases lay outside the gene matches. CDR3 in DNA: TGTGCCAGCACCTTGACAGGGTCTGGCTATGGCTACACCTTC. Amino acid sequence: CASTLTGSGYGYTF.

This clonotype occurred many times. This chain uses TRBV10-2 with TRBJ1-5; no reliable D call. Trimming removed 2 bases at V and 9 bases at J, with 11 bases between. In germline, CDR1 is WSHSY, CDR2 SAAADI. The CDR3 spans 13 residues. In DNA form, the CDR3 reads TGCGCCAGCAGTGAGGGAGGTGAAGGGCCCCAGCATTTT. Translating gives CASSEGGEGPQHF.

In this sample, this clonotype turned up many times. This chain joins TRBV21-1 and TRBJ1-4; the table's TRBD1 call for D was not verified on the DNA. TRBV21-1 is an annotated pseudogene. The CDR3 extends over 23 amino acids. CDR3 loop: CASSIRFGTFPRPGVGVNEKLFF. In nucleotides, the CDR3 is TGTGCCAGCAGCATCCGGTTCGGGACATTCCCGAGACCGGGGGTAGGAGTGAATGAAAAACTGTTTTTT.

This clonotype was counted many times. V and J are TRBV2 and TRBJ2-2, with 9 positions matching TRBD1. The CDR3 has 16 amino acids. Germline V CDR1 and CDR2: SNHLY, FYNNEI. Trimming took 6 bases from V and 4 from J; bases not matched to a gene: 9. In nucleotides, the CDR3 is TGTGCCAGCAGGCCGCCCGGGACAGGGACCACCGGGGAGCTGTTTTTT. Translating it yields CASRPPGTGTTGELFF.

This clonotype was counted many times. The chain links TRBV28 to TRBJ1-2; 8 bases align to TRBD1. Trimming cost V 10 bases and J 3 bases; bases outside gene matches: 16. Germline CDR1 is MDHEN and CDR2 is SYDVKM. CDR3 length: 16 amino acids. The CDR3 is CATSGAGGIGYYGYTF. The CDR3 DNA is TGTGCCACCTCCGGGGCAGGGGGCATTGGTTACTATGGCTACACCTTC.

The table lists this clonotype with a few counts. CDR3 protein: CASGKEGQAKGQPQHF. CDR3 coding DNA: TGTGCCAGCGGGAAAGAGGGACAGGCTAAGGGACAGCCCCAGCATTTT. This chain links TRBV6-6 with TRBJ1-5, with 8 bases lining up with TRBD1. The CDR3 is 16 residues long. The germline V gene has CDR1 MNHNY and CDR2 SVGAGI (reference sequence). V shed 8 bases, J shed 7 bases, and the junction held 16 bases outside the gene matches.

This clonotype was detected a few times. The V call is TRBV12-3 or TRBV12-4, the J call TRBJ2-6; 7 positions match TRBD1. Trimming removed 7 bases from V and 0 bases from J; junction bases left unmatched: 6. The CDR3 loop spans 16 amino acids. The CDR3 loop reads CASNLGGFSGANVLTF. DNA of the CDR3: TGTGCCAGCAACTTAGGGGGCTTCTCTGGGGCCAACGTCCTGACTTTC.